The source of this TCR beta chain is a study of blood T cells in healthy people across ages (dated by TCRdb to the mid-2010s). Regarding the study in general: Template switching captured roughly one uniquely barcoded TCR beta cDNA molecule per two T cells in model experiments. To track age-related changes in TCR beta repertoire diversity, the study relied on deep sequencing normalized with unique cDNA molecular identifiers. Four age groups were formed from the donors: young (average roughly 15 years), middle-aged (less than 40), aged (about 68) and long-lived (more than 75). Donors of different ages were randomly distributed across sequencing lanes to avoid experimental bias. Two additional independent replicas of 1 million unique cDNA reads from the same blood draw were analyzed for two donors (one aged 18 to 29 and one aged 80 or older). General study outcomes and caveats: Observed TCR beta diversity per million T cells fell roughly linearly with age, and a significant reduction was already apparent by age roughly 41. Total diversity estimates from one million sequenced T cells were considered lower bounds and underestimates. A strong correlation was found between observed TCR beta diversity and the percentage of naive T cells measured by flow cytometry. Compared with the aged group, the long-lived group had more naive CD4+ T cells, fewer expanded clones and increased TCR diversity, a pattern suggesting age selection. Conclusive comparison of naive and antigen-experienced compartments was prevented by the profiling of bulk unsorted PBMCs. Because the CMV infection status of the donors was unknown, age-related changes in expanded clonotypes may potentially have been confounded.

The library was obtained by 5' RACE. Sequencing took place on an Illumina HiSeq 2500. A second roughly 7 to 11 cycle PCR used a sample-barcoded 5' primer and a J-beta primer mix. A template-switch 5' adaptor carrying 12 random nucleotides introduced a unique molecular identifier onto each TCR beta cDNA molecule. Each sample yielded at least 2.5 million CDR3-containing paired-end reads. First-strand cDNA was synthesized from all RNA with the Mint cDNA synthesis kit, primed by a TRBC-specific oligonucleotide. Following uracil-DNA glycosylase treatment, a first 18-cycle PCR with universal primers M1SS and BC2_uni_R was performed on all cDNA. Per the source publication's procedure: Each sample was normalized by randomly selecting 1 million high-quality reads, each carrying a distinct molecular identifier. Reads with shared molecular identifiers were discarded instead of being binned into consensus sequences. CDR3 identification, clonotype clustering and error correction used MiTCR with a Q25 quality threshold and the strictest error-elimination algorithm. A nonparametric unseen species model with Euler transformation was used to estimate a lower bound on total TCR beta diversity. The public reads were quality trimmed at Q25 with fastp and then assembled into clones with MiXCR by TCRdb, keeping productive beta chains. Each record represents a unique CDR3 protein, reported with the most common genes and DNA among its rows. TCRdb assigned the V and J calls; the authors' analysis was not used. This sample holds about 1.6 million distinct CDR3 sequences; around 35% were observed only once. In total, the top ten clones hold over 9% of the sample.

As encoded in the germline V gene, CDR1 is MNHEY while CDR2 is SVGEGT. V is trimmed back by 4 bases and J by 4 bases, and the junction contains 7 bases that no gene match accounts for. Including the terminal cysteine and phenylalanine, the CDR3 comprises 16 residues. The read is trimmed to its CDR3 DNA, 48 bases read in frame from base 1. This clonotype showed up just a few times. Which antigen it targets is not known. One base away there is no much larger clone; base qualities are not given. The donors were around 39 Caucasian individuals from Russia, aged 6 to 90 years, who were systemically healthy. Ten milliliters of peripheral blood were drawn from each donor into EDTA-treated Vacutainer tubes. Ficoll-Paque density-gradient centrifugation was used to isolate PBMCs, with at least 6 million per sample. Total RNA was extracted from PBMCs with Trizol reagent, with at least 6 micrograms obtained per sample. For every donor, flow cytometry on a PBMC aliquot measured the percentage of naive CD45RAhigh/CD27high T cells.

The sample taken for sequencing was blood. This TCR was recovered from a woman in her twenties or thirties in good health. The V and J genes are TRBV6-2 or TRBV6-3 and TRBJ1-5, and TRBD1 matches 10 of the central bases. The CDR3 amino acid sequence is: CASSSGQGIMNQPQHF. The sequenced DNA is TGTGCCAGCAGTTCGGGACAGGGGATAATGAATCAGCCCCAGCATTTT.